The 3 T cell receptor beta chains reported below all come from one sample, sequenced in a study of shared clonotypes between healthy human individuals. Assay: immunoSEQ multiplex PCR; the TCRdb copy retains only in-frame clones and omits some. The data show under 2,000,000 clones, with roughly 94% seen just once and more than 0.95% held by the top ten. CD8 cells regarded as naive lacked CD45RO, were positively chosen for CCR7, and omitted terminally differentiated effector memory CD45RA+ cells. Sequencing was performed on naive CD8+ T cells sorted from blood. These receptors were collected from a man aged 18 to 30 in good health.

The genes are TRBV9 and TRBJ1-3; D not certain. CDR1 is SGDLS, CDR2 YYNGEE, per germline. V was trimmed by 3 bases and J by 0 bases, leaving 7 bases between them. The length of the CDR3 is 14 residues. The chain's CDR3 is CASSGARSGNTIYF. The CDR3 region has the DNA TGTGCCAGCAGCGGGGCCCGCTCTGGAAACACCATATATTTT.

The V gene is TRBV19, the J gene TRBJ2-5, with 10 bases identical to TRBD1. CDR3 size: 16 residues. With V trimmed by 7 bases and J by 3 bases, 11 bases remained unmatched. CDR1 LNHDA and CDR2 SQIVND come from the germline V gene (reference sequence). The CDR3 sequence: CASTSLPGTGEETQYF. Written as DNA, the CDR3 is TGTGCCAGTACCTCCCTTCCTGGGACAGGGGAAGAGACCCAGTACTTC.

This chain links TRBV27 with TRBJ2-2, with D possibly being TRBD1 (5 bases). Per the germline V gene, CDR1 is MNHEY and CDR2 is SMNVEV (reference sequence). V was pared by 6 bases and J by 0 bases, with 11 bases between. The CDR3 runs to 15 residues. CDR3 DNA sequence: TGTGCCAGCAGCTCGGACACACCGAACACCGGGGAGCTGTTTTTT. Residues: CASSSDTPNTGELFF.